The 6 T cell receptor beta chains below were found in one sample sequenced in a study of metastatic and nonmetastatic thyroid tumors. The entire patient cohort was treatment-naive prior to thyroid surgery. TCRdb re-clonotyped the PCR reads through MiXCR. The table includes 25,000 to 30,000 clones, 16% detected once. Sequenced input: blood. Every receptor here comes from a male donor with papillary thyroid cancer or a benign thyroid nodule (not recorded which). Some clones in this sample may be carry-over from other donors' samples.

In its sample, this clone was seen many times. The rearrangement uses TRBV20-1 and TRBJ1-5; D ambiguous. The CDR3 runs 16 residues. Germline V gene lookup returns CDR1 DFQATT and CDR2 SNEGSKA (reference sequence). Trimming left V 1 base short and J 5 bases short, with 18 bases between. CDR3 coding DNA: TGCAGTGCTAGAGCCTTGGGCAGTAACTTATATCAGCCCCAGCATTTT. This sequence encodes CSARALGSNLYQPQHF.

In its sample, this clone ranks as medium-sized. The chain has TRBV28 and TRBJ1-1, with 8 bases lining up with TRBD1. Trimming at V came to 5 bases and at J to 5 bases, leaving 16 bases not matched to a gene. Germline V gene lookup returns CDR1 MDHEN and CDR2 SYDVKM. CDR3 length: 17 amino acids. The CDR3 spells CASSHWTGDRPVTEAFF. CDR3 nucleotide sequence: TGTGCCAGCAGTCACTGGACTGGGGACAGGCCGGTGACTGAAGCTTTCTTT.

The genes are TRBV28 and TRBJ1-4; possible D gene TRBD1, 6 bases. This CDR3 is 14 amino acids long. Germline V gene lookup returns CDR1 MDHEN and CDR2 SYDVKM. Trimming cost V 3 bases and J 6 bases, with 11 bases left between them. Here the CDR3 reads CASSFGDTDEKLFF. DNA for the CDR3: TGTGCCAGCAGTTTTGGGGACACCGATGAAAAACTGTTTTTT.

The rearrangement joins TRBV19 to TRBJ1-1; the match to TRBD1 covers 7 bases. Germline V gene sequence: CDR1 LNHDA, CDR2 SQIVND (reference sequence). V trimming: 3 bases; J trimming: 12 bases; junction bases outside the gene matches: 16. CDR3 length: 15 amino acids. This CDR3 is CASSMWDSGNTESFF. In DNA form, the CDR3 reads TGTGCCAGTAGTATGTGGGACAGCGGGAACACCGAATCTTTCTTT.

CDR3 nucleotide sequence: TGTGCCAGCTCACCTTCAGGGTCCAATCAGCCCCAGCATTTT. Translation: CASSPSGSNQPQHF. V is TRBV18 and J is TRBJ1-5; D is perhaps TRBD1 (5 bases). This CDR3 region has 14 residues. Trimming shortened V by 3 bases and J by 3 bases, and 9 bases separated the two germline ends. CDR1 KGHSH and CDR2 LQKENI come from the germline V gene.

CDR3 sequence (DNA): TGTGCCAGCCCGCCCGAGGGACAGGTAAGAGAGCAGTTCTTC. Residues: CASPPEGQVREQFF. The genes are TRBV27 and TRBJ2-1; 8 nucleotides align to TRBD1. CDR3 length equals 14 residues. CDR1 and CDR2 (germline): MNHEY, SMNVEV (reference sequence). The V and J ends lost 8 bases and 10 bases, in that order; junction bases with no gene match: 13.